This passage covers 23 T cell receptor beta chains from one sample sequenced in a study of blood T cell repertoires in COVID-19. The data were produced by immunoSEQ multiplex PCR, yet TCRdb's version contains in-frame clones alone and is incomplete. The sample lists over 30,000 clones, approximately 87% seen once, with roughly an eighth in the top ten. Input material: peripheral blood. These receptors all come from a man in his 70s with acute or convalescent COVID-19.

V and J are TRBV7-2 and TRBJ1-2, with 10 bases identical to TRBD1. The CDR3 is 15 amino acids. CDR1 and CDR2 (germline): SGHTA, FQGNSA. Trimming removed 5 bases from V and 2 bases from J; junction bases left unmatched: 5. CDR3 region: CASSLAGQGNYGYTF. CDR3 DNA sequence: TGTGCCAGCAGCCTTGCGGGACAGGGGAACTATGGCTACACCTTC.

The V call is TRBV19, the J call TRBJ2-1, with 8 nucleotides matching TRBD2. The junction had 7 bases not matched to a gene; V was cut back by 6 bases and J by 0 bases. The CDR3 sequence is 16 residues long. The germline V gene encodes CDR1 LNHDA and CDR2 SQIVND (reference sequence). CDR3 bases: TGTGCCAGTAGATTTAGCGGGACCGCCTCCTACAATGAGCAGTTCTTC. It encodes CASRFSGTASYNEQFF.

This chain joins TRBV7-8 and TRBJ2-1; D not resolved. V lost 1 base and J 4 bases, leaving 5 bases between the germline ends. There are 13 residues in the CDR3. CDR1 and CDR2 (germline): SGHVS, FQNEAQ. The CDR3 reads CASSLVRYNEQFF. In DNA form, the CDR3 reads TGTGCCAGCAGCTTAGTTCGGTACAATGAGCAGTTCTTC.

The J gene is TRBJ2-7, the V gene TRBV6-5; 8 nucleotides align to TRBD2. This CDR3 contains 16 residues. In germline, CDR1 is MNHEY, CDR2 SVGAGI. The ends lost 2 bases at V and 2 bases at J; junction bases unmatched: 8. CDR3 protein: CASSYVQAGGAYEQYF. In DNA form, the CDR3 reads TGTGCCAGCAGTTACGTCCAGGCGGGAGGAGCCTACGAGCAGTACTTC.

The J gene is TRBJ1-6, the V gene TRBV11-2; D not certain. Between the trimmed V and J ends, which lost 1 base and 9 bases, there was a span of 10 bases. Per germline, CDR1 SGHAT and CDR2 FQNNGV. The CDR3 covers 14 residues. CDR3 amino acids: CASSLGGSSSPLHF. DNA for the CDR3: TGTGCCAGCAGCTTAGGAGGGTCAAGTTCACCCCTCCACTTT. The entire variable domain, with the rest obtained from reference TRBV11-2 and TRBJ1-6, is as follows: EAGVAQSPRYKIIEKRQSVAFWCNPISGHATLYWYQQILGQGPKLLIQFQNNGVVDDSQLPKDRFSAERLKGVDSTLKIQPAKLEDSAVYLCASSLGGSSSPLHFGNGTRLTVT.

The DNA for the CDR3 is TGTGCCAGCAGCGATTACAGGGGGCTGGGGGAAAAACTGTTTTTT. This encodes CASSDYRGLGEKLFF. This chain links TRBV7-9 with TRBJ1-4; 9 nucleotides match TRBD1. CDR3 length: 15 amino acids. The germline CDR1 and CDR2 sequences are SEHNR and FQNEAQ (reference sequence). J lost 8 bases, V lost 5 bases, and 9 bases had no gene match. The complete variable domain, with remaining parts taken from reference TRBV7-9 and TRBJ1-4, reads DTGVSQNPRHKITKRGQNVTFRCDPISEHNRLYWYRQTLGQGPEFLTYFQNEAQLEKSRLLSDRFSAERPKGSFSTLEIQRTEQGDSAMYLCASSDYRGLGEKLFFGSGTQLSVL.

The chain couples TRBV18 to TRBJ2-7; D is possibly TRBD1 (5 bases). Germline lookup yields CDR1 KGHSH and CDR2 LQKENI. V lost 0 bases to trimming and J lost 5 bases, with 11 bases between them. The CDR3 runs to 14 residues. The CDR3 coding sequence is TGTGCCAGCTCACCACCGACAGAACGGAACGAGCAGTACTTC. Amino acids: CASSPPTERNEQYF.

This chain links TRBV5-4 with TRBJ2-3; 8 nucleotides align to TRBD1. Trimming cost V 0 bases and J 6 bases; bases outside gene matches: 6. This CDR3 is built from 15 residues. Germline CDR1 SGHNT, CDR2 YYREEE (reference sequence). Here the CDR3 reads CASSLARTGRDTQYF. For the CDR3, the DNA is TGTGCCAGCAGCTTGGCCCGGACAGGGAGGGATACGCAGTATTTT.

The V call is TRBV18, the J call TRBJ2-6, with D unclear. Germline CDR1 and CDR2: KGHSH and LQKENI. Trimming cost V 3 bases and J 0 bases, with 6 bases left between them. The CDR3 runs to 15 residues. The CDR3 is CASSPLGSGANVLTF. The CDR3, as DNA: TGTGCCAGCTCACCTCTCGGCTCTGGGGCCAACGTCCTGACTTTC.

The CDR3 protein is CASRRTGSGANVLTF. CDR3 nucleotides: TGCGCCAGCAGGAGGACAGGGAGCGGGGCCAACGTCCTGACTTTC. The chain links TRBV10-1 to TRBJ2-6; 8 nucleotides align to TRBD1. CDR3 length equals 15 residues. After removal of 6 bases from V and 4 bases from J, the junction contained 5 bases not matched to a gene. CDR1 is WNHNN and CDR2 is SYGVQD in the germline V gene (reference sequence).

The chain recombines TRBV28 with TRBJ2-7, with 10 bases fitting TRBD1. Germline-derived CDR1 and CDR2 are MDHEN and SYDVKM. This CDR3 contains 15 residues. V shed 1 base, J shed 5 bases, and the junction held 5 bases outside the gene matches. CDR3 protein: CASSLFGQGGNEQYF. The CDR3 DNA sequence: TGTGCCAGCAGTTTATTTGGACAGGGGGGTAACGAGCAGTACTTC.

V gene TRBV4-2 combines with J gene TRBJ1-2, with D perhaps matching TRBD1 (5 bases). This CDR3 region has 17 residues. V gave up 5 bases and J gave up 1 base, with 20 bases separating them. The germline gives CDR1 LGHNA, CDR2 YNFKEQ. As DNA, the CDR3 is TGTGCCAGCAGCTCGGGGGGTCGGGGGGAGTTTAACTATGGCTACACCTTC. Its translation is CASSSGGRGEFNYGYTF.

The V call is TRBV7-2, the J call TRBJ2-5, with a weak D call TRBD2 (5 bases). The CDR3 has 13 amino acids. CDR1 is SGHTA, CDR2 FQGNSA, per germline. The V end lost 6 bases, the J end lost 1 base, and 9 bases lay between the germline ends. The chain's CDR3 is CASRKSGQETQYF. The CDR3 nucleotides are TGTGCCAGCAGAAAGAGCGGCCAAGAGACCCAGTACTTC.

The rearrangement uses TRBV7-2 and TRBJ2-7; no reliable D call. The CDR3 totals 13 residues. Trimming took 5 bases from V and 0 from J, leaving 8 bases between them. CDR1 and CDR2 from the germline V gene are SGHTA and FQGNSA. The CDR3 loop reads CASSQATSYEQYF. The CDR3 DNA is TGTGCCAGCAGCCAAGCCACCTCCTACGAGCAGTACTTC. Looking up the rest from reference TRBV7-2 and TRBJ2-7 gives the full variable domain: GAGVSQSPSNKVTEKGKDVELRCDPISGHTALYWYRQSLGQGLEFLIYFQGNSAPDKSGLPSDRFSAERTGGSVSTLTIQRTQQEDSAVYLCASSQATSYEQYFGPGTRLTVT.

The CDR3 DNA reads TGTGCCAGCAGCTTTGGACAAGCCCCCACTGAAGCTTTCTTT. It encodes CASSFGQAPTEAFF. V and J are TRBV5-4 and TRBJ1-1; D may be TRBD1 (5 bases). CDR3 length: 14 amino acids. Trimming removed 2 bases at V and 4 bases at J, with 12 bases between. CDR1 and CDR2 from the germline V gene are SGHNT and YYREEE (reference sequence).

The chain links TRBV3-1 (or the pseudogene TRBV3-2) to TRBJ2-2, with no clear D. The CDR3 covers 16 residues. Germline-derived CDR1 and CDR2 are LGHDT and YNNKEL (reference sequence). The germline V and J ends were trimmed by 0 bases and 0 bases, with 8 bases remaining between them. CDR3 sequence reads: CASSQDAGSNTGELFF. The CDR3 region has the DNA TGTGCCAGCAGCCAAGATGCAGGTTCGAACACCGGGGAGCTGTTTTTT.

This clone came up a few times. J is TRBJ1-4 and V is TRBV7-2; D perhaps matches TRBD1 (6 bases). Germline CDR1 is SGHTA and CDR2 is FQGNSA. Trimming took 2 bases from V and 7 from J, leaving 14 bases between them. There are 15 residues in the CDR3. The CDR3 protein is CASSLNAGAGEKLFF. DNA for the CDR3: TGTGCCAGCAGCTTAAATGCAGGGGCTGGTGAAAAACTGTTTTTT.

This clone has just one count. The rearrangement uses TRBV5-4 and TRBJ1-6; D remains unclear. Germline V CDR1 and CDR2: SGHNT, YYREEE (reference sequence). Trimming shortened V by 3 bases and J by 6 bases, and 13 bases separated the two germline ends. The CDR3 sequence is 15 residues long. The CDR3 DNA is TGTGCCAGCAGCTCGACCGGGTTTTCTAATTCACCCCTCCACTTT. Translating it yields CASSSTGFSNSPLHF.

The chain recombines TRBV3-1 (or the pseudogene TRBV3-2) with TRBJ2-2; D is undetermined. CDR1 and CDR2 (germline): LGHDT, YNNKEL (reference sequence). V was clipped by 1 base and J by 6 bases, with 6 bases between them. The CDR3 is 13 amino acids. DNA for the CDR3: TGTGCCAGCAGCCAAGGGAGCGCCGGGGAGCTGTTTTTT. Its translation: CASSQGSAGELFF.

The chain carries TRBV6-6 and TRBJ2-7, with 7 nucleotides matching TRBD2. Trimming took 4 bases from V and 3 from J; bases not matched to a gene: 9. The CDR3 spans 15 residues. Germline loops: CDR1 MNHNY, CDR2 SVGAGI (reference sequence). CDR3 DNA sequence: TGTGCCAGCAGTTCGGACTTTGGGAGGGACTACGAGCAGTACTTC. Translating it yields CASSSDFGRDYEQYF.

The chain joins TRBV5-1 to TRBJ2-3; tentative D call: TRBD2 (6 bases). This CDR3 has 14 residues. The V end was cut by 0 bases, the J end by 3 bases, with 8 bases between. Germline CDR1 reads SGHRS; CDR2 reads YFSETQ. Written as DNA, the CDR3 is TGCGCCAGCAGCTTGGAAGGGAGGACAGATACGCAGTATTTT. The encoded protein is CASSLEGRTDTQYF. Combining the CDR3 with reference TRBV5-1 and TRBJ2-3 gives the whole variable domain KAGVTQTPRYLIKTRGQQVTLSCSPISGHRSVSWYQQTPGQGLQFLFEYFSETQRNKGNFPGRFSGRQFSNSRSEMNVSTLELGDSALYLCASSLEGRTDTQYFGPGTRLTVL.

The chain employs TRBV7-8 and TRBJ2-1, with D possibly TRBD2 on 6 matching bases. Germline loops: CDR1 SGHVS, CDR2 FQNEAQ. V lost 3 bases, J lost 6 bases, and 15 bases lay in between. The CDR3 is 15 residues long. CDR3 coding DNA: TGTGCCAGCAGCTTGGGCGGGGCCCTTCCCAATGAGCAGTTCTTC. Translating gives CASSLGGALPNEQFF.

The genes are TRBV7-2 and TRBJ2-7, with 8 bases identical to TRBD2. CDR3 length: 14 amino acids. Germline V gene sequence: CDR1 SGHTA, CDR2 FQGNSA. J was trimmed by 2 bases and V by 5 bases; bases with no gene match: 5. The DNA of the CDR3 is TGTGCCAGCAGCGGTAATAGCGGGACCTACGAGCAGTACTTC. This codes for CASSGNSGTYEQYF.